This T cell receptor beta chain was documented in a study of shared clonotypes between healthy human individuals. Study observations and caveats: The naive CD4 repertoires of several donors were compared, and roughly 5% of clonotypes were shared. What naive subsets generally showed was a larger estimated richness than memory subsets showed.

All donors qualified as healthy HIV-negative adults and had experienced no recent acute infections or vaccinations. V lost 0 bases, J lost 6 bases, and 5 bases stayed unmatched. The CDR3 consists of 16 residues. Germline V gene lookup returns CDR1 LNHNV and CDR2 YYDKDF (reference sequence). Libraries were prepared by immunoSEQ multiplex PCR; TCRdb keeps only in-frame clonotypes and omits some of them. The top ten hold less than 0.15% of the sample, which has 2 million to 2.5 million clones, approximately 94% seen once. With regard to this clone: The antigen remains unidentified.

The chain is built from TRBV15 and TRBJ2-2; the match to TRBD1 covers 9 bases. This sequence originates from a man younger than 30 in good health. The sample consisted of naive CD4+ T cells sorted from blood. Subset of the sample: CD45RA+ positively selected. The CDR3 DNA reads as TGTGCCACCAGCAGAGACGGGACAGGGTTCGCCGGGGAGCTGTTTTTT. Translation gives CATSRDGTGFAGELFF.